This T cell receptor (beta chain) emerged from a study of blood T cell repertoires in COVID-19. Across the whole study: Italy, Spain and the United States were the sources of the convalescent and acute COVID-19 samples.

How the authors handled the data: Estimated nucleated cell counts came from reference gene primer amplification. Using immunoSEQ multiplex PCR, the repertoire was profiled, and TCRdb retains in-frame clones only, with some absent. Clone size and the V and J calls come from that table; the DNA yielded D and trimming. Among some 130,000 clones listed, roughly nine tenths were seen once. This clone came up once. From germline, CDR1 is MDHEN and CDR2 SYDVKM. The V end lost 3 bases, the J end lost 4 bases, and 11 bases lay between the germline ends. The CDR3 length is 14 residues. Sequenced material: peripheral blood. This TCR derives from a man aged 45-65 years with active COVID-19. V gene TRBV28 combines with J gene TRBJ2-3, with a tentative D call TRBD2 (6 bases). CDR3 nucleotides: TGTGCCAGCAGTTTGTCGGGAGAGGCAGATACGCAGTATTTT. As protein: CASSLSGEADTQYF.